These T cell receptor beta chains were read from a single sample in a study of blood T cell repertoires in COVID-19. Sequencing used immunoSEQ multiplex PCR; TCRdb keeps in-frame clones, though not all of them. The sample consists of about 170,000 clones, about 85% of them appearing once. Specimen: peripheral blood. The receptors stem from a man aged 55 to 70 who had recovered from COVID-19. Each CDR3 is given with its conserved first and last residue. D genes are given only for firm matches. Clone size appears in some rows only: once, few, many, or a class for an expanded clone.

j_call d_call clone_size v_call cdr3_aa cdr3_nt
TRBJ1-4 TRBD1 - TRBV5-1 CASSPGGSSEKLFF TGCGCCAGCAGCCCAGGGGGGTCTTCTGAAAAACTGTTTTTT
TRBJ2-2 TRBD1 - TRBV25-1 CASSVGDRGITGELFF TGTGCCAGCAGTGTAGGCGACAGGGGGATCACCGGGGAGCTGTTTTTT
TRBJ2-3 TRBD2 - TRBV24-1 CATRDSGVPDTQYF TGTGCCACCAGAGATAGCGGGGTACCAGATACGCAGTATTTT
TRBJ2-5 TRBD1 - TRBV7-2 CASSELGQPQETQYF TGTGCCAGCAGCGAGTTGGGACAGCCCCAAGAGACCCAGTACTTC
TRBJ2-5 TRBD2 - TRBV4-3 CASSQDLLAGGETQYF TGCGCCAGCAGCCAAGATTTACTAGCGGGGGGTGAGACCCAGTACTTC
TRBJ2-7 - - TRBV6-5 CATDREDEQYF TGTGCCACTGACAGGGAGGACGAGCAGTACTTC
TRBJ1-2 - few TRBV4-1 CASSQAQGRGYTF TGCGCCAGCAGCCAAGCACAGGGCCGGGGCTACACCTTC
TRBJ2-5 TRBD1 - TRBV19 CASSPGLQGGETQYF TGTGCCAGTAGCCCGGGTTTACAGGGGGGAGAGACCCAGTACTTC
TRBJ2-5 TRBD1 - TRBV5-1 CASSSGQGGETQYF TGCGCCAGCAGCTCTGGACAGGGTGGAGAGACCCAGTACTTC
TRBJ2-3 TRBD2 - TRBV19 CASSTSGGADTQYF TGTGCCAGTAGTACTAGCGGGGGGGCAGATACGCAGTATTTT
TRBJ2-1 TRBD1 - TRBV14 CASSVSRTGGYNEQFF TGTGCCAGCAGCGTAAGCCGGACAGGGGGCTACAATGAGCAGTTCTTC
TRBJ2-2 TRBD2 - TRBV7-3 CASSSSRGGEHRELFF TGTGCCAGCAGTTCCTCCCGGGGGGGCGAACACCGGGAGCTGTTTTTT
TRBJ1-2 - - TRBV6-5 CASMGHANYGYTF TGTGCCAGCATGGGACACGCTAACTATGGCTACACCTTC
TRBJ2-7 TRBD1 - TRBV6-2/TRBV6-3 CASSYNFGTGIHEQYF TGTGCCAGCAGTTACAACTTCGGGACAGGCATCCACGAGCAGTACTTC
TRBJ1-2 TRBD1 - TRBV7-3 CASSPGTANYGYTF TGTGCCAGCAGCCCCGGGACAGCGAACTATGGCTACACCTTC
TRBJ2-1 TRBD2 - TRBV11-2 CASSSLAGGRQTNEQFF TGTGCCAGCAGCTCGCTAGCGGGGGGGAGACAAACCAATGAGCAGTTCTTC
TRBJ1-5 - - TRBV6-5 CASRPTGYSNQPQHF TGTGCCAGCAGACCGACCGGGTATAGCAATCAGCCCCAGCATTTT
TRBJ1-4 - - TRBV5-3 CARSAGPWGFNEKLFF TGTGCCAGAAGCGCGGGGCCCTGGGGATTTAATGAAAAACTGTTTTTT
TRBJ1-1 - - TRBV11-1 CASSQHKTGHTEAFF TGTGCCAGCAGCCAGCATAAGACAGGACACACTGAAGCTTTCTTT
TRBJ1-2 - once TRBV30 CAWIWRGSDGYTF TGTGCCTGGATCTGGAGAGGGTCGGATGGCTACACCTTC
TRBJ2-7 - - TRBV27 CASSLRGGGTYEQYF TGTGCCAGCAGTTTAAGGGGGGGAGGGACCTACGAGCAGTACTTC
TRBJ2-1 - - TRBV5-1 CASSFGGVQIYNEQFF TGCGCCAGCAGCTTCGGAGGGGTACAGATCTACAATGAGCAGTTCTTC
TRBJ2-5 TRBD1 once TRBV28 CASSLNEQGDGETQYF TGTGCCAGCAGTTTAAATGAGCAGGGGGATGGAGAGACCCAGTACTTC
TRBJ2-3 TRBD2 few TRBV5-1 CASSLSSGADTQYF TGCGCCAGCAGCTTGTCCAGCGGGGCAGATACGCAGTATTTT
TRBJ2-2 - - TRBV7-2 CASSLESYSPVGELFF TGTGCCAGCAGCTTAGAATCATATAGCCCCGTCGGGGAGCTGTTTTTT
TRBJ1-2 - - TRBV9 CASSVDTGFSGYTF TGTGCCAGCAGCGTAGATACAGGGTTTTCGGGCTACACCTTC
TRBJ2-2 TRBD1 - TRBV9 CASSVTGTGPPNTGELFF TGTGCCAGCAGCGTAACCGGGACAGGGCCTCCGAACACCGGGGAGCTGTTTTTT
TRBJ1-1 - - TRBV7-9 CASSITTGNTEAFF TGTGCCAGCAGCATAACCACGGGGAACACTGAAGCTTTCTTT
TRBJ1-2 TRBD1 - TRBV15 CATSPPDRPGYGYTF TGTGCCACCAGCCCCCCGGACAGGCCGGGATATGGCTACACCTTC
TRBJ2-7 TRBD1 - TRBV10-3 CAIKGQGGPPEQYF TGTGCCATCAAAGGACAGGGCGGCCCCCCAGAGCAGTACTTC
TRBJ1-1 TRBD1 - TRBV4-1 CASSQRTGGDTEAFF TGCGCCAGCAGCCAACGGACAGGGGGGGACACTGAAGCTTTCTTT
TRBJ1-5 - - TRBV23-1 CANQGNQPQHF TGCGCCAACCAGGGGAATCAGCCCCAGCATTTT
TRBJ2-3 - - TRBV11-3 CASSLGGQSSDTQYF TGTGCCAGCAGCTTAGGGGGCCAATCATCAGATACGCAGTATTTT
TRBJ2-3 - once TRBV3-1/TRBV3-2 CASSHGRGGPGTDTQYF TGTGCCAGCAGCCATGGTAGGGGGGGGCCTGGGACAGATACGCAGTATTTT
TRBJ2-3 - - TRBV7-3 CASSLDRYTDTQYF TGTGCCAGCAGCTTAGACAGGTACACAGATACGCAGTATTTT
TRBJ2-1 TRBD1 - TRBV3-1/TRBV3-2 CASSPDRDKRFF TGTGCCAGCAGCCCCGACAGGGACAAACGGTTCTTC
TRBJ1-5 - - TRBV7-3 CASSFPGGTVHQPQHF TGTGCCAGCAGCTTCCCCGGAGGCACAGTGCATCAGCCCCAGCATTTT
TRBJ2-3 TRBD2 - TRBV3-1/TRBV3-2 CASRRGLAGGPPDTQYF TGTGCCAGCAGAAGGGGTCTAGCGGGGGGGCCCCCAGATACGCAGTATTTT
TRBJ1-5 - few TRBV5-6 CASSLSAGTPNQPQHF TGTGCCAGCAGCTTGTCGGCAGGAACCCCGAATCAGCCCCAGCATTTT
TRBJ1-5 - - TRBV30 CAWTADSNQPQHF TGTGCCTGGACCGCGGATAGCAATCAGCCCCAGCATTTT
TRBJ2-3 TRBD2 - TRBV3-1/TRBV3-2 CASSQALAGSTDTQYF TGTGCCAGCAGCCAAGCACTAGCGGGTAGCACAGATACGCAGTATTTT
TRBJ1-1 TRBD1 - TRBV10-3 CAISESDRGASVNTEAFF TGTGCCATCAGTGAGTCGGACAGGGGCGCTTCCGTGAACACTGAAGCTTTCTTT
TRBJ2-7 TRBD1 - TRBV3-1/TRBV3-2 CASSQEQGPSYEQYF TGTGCCAGCAGCCAAGAACAGGGGCCATCCTACGAGCAGTACTTC
TRBJ1-2 - - TRBV7-6 CASSPGPGVEGYTF TGTGCCAGCAGCCCTGGCCCGGGAGTAGAGGGCTACACCTTC
TRBJ1-2 TRBD1 - TRBV4-1 CASSQEDRESYGYTF TGCGCCAGCAGCCAAGAGGACAGGGAGAGCTATGGCTACACCTTC
TRBJ2-2 TRBD1 - TRBV10-2 CASSLDRGDTGELFF TGCGCCAGCAGTTTAGACAGGGGCGACACCGGGGAGCTGTTTTTT
TRBJ1-1 - many TRBV27 CASSLSSLNTEAFF TGTGCCAGCAGCCTCTCTAGTCTTAACACTGAAGCTTTCTTT